This is a list of T cell receptor beta chains from one sample in a study of long-term antiretroviral therapy in people with HIV. Measured with immunoSEQ multiplex PCR; TCRdb has only the in-frame clones, and not every one. The sample carries 38,000 or so clones, about 95% recorded once. The source was unsorted PBMCs, collected just over 9 years after starting antiretroviral therapy. Receptors originate from a man aged 30-40 years with HIV. CDR3s include the opening cysteine and the closing phenylalanine or tryptophan. The D gene is left open where the match is weak. Some rows mark clone size as missing; the rest say once, few, many or name a class of expanded clone.

d_call	v_call	j_call	clone_size	cdr3_aa	cdr3_nt
.	TRBV20-1	TRBJ2-1	.	CSASPYNEQFF	TGCAGTGCTAGCCCATACAATGAGCAGTTCTTC
.	TRBV5-6	TRBJ1-1	.	CASSLTLMETFF	TGTGCCAGCAGCCTGACCTTAATGGAAACTTTCTTT
TRBD1	TRBV6-1	TRBJ1-4	.	CASSEALMDRRNEKLFF	TGTGCCAGCAGTGAAGCGCTAATGGACAGGAGGAATGAAAAACTGTTTTTT
.	TRBV15	TRBJ1-5	.	CATSRERQSNQPQHF	TGTGCCACCAGCAGAGAGCGACAGAGCAATCAGCCCCAGCATTTT
.	TRBV7-6	TRBJ1-4	.	CASSGSRGVQFATNEKLFF	TGTGCCAGCAGCGGCTCACGGGGGGTGCAGTTTGCAACTAATGAAAAACTGTTTTTT
.	TRBV7-2	TRBJ2-3	.	CASTFWGGTDTQYF	TGTGCCAGCACCTTCTGGGGGGGCACAGATACGCAGTATTTT
TRBD1	TRBV10-3	TRBJ2-7	.	CAISESGGHEQYF	TGTGCCATCAGTGAGTCAGGGGGCCACGAGCAGTACTTC
.	TRBV7-2	TRBJ1-5	.	CASSLAVRSGAQHF	TGTGCCAGCAGCTTAGCCGTCCGTTCGGGGGCCCAGCATTTT
.	TRBV11-3	TRBJ1-1	.	CASSLGPVGGAFF	TGTGCCAGCAGCTTAGGACCCGTGGGTGGTGCTTTCTTT
.	TRBV5-4	TRBJ2-2	.	CASSFNSRSTGELFF	TGTGCCAGCAGCTTCAATTCTAGATCAACCGGGGAGCTGTTTTTT
.	TRBV4-2	TRBJ1-2	.	CASSQATESFGYTF	TGTGCCAGCAGCCAGGCGACAGAATCGTTTGGCTACACCTTC
.	TRBV6-5	TRBJ1-2	.	CASSYLGPLAGGGYTF	TGTGCCAGCAGTTACTTGGGGCCCCTCGCCGGGGGAGGCTACACCTTC
.	TRBV18	TRBJ2-5	.	CATSGTIQTNQETQYF	TGTGCCACCTCCGGGACAATCCAAACGAACCAAGAGACCCAGTACTTC
.	TRBV27	TRBJ2-4	.	CASSTQLAKNIQYF	TGTGCCAGCAGTACACAACTAGCCAAAAACATTCAGTACTTC
.	TRBV2	TRBJ1-1	.	CASNQGRNTEAFF	TGTGCCAGCAATCAGGGCAGGAACACTGAAGCTTTCTTT
.	TRBV19	TRBJ1-6	.	CASSIGGPQGSPLHF	TGTGCCAGTAGTATAGGCGGACCGCAGGGCTCACCCCTCCACTTT
.	TRBV13	TRBJ1-2	.	CASGIVDFLYSGYTF	TGTGCCAGCGGTATCGTCGATTTCCTCTATTCAGGCTACACCTTC
.	TRBV27	TRBJ2-3	.	CATYWGDTQYF	TGTGCCACTTACTGGGGGGATACGCAGTATTTT
.	TRBV11-3	TRBJ1-4	.	CASSATTNEKLFF	TGTGCCAGCAGCGCCACAACTAATGAAAAACTGTTTTTT
TRBD1	TRBV7-2	TRBJ2-7	.	CASSFPTGKQYF	TGTGCCAGCAGCTTCCCGACAGGGAAGCAGTACTTC
TRBD1	TRBV7-9	TRBJ1-5	.	CASSAGGGQGGYQPQHF	TGTGCCAGCAGCGCGGGTGGGGGACAGGGGGGCTATCAGCCCCAGCATTTT
TRBD2	TRBV18	TRBJ2-7	.	CASSPGGGGRGEQYF	TGTGCCAGCTCACCAGGAGGCGGGGGGCGAGGCGAGCAGTACTTC
.	TRBV9	TRBJ2-1	.	CASSVVGNHGDEQFF	TGTGCCAGCAGCGTAGTCGGGAACCACGGGGATGAGCAGTTCTTC
.	TRBV6-1	TRBJ2-1	once	CASSEVSLGSYNEQFF	TGTGCCAGCAGTGAAGTTTCTCTCGGAAGCTACAATGAGCAGTTCTTC
TRBD2	TRBV2	TRBJ2-1	.	CASSAGLAGDNEQFF	TGTGCCAGCAGTGCCGGACTAGCGGGAGACAATGAGCAGTTCTTC
.	TRBV28	TRBJ1-5	.	CASNGAGGNQPQHF	TGTGCCAGCAATGGCGCAGGTGGGAATCAGCCCCAGCATTTT
.	TRBV15	TRBJ1-5	.	CATSRDVLYQPQHF	TGTGCCACCAGCAGGGACGTCTTATATCAGCCCCAGCATTTT
TRBD1	TRBV6-1	TRBJ1-6	.	CASSEIQGVGSPLHF	TGTGCCAGCAGTGAGATACAGGGGGTAGGGTCACCCCTCCACTTT
TRBD2	TRBV6-1	TRBJ2-3	.	CASSRTSGGWDTQYF	TGTGCCAGCAGCAGGACTAGCGGGGGATGGGATACGCAGTATTTT
.	TRBV14	TRBJ2-7	.	CASSQASASYEQYF	TGTGCCAGCAGCCAAGCCAGCGCGTCCTACGAGCAGTACTTC